Shown below are 29 T cell receptor beta chains from a single sample sequenced in a study of beta chain features in type 1 diabetes. What these receptors recognize is not known. What was sequenced were expressed TCRB transcripts, since all of the isolated RNA had been reverse transcribed. The assay was immunoSEQ multiplex PCR, and TCRdb's table has in-frame clones only and misses some. In the table there are hundreds of thousands of clones, roughly an eighth of which are singletons. General study points: Moderately but significantly shorter TCRB CDR3s were found in Type 1 diabetes patients in all four CD4+ subsets.

Sequencing was done on a sample of naive CD4+ T cells from blood. These receptors were taken from a man younger than 35 with type 1 diabetes.

The J gene is TRBJ1-1, the V gene TRBV28; D is possibly TRBD1 (5 bases). Trimming removed 11 bases at V and 4 bases at J, with 17 bases between. CDR1 and CDR2 from the germline V gene are MDHEN and SYDVKM. The CDR3 has 13 amino acids. The CDR3 loop reads CAGTSGLGTEAFF. CDR3 in DNA: TGTGCCGGCACCTCAGGGCTGGGCACTGAAGCTTTCTTT.

The gene calls are TRBV28 and TRBJ1-2, with TRBD1 as a possible D gene (6 bases). Trimming pared 5 bases from V and 5 bases from J, leaving 15 bases between. This CDR3 has 14 amino acids. Germline-derived CDR1 and CDR2 are MDHEN and SYDVKM. The CDR3: CASSTPGTPYGYTF. DNA of the CDR3: TGTGCCAGCAGTACCCCCGGGACACCGTATGGCTACACCTTC.

This clone was counted between two and nine times. This chain links TRBV13 with TRBJ1-1; no firm D call. This CDR3 spans 14 amino acids. In germline, CDR1 is PRHDT, CDR2 FYEKMQ (reference sequence). V lost 1 base and J 1 base, leaving 7 bases between the germline ends. The DNA for the CDR3 is TGTGCCAGCAGCTTAGTGCCTAAGAACACTGAAGCTTTCTTT. This translates into CASSLVPKNTEAFF.

This clone showed up just a few times. This chain joins TRBV6-1 and TRBJ1-6; D call uncertain. The germline CDR1 and CDR2 sequences are MNHNS and SASEGT. Trimming took 6 bases from V and 4 from J, leaving 13 bases between them. The CDR3 has 15 amino acids. The CDR3 spells CASSGVGVYNSPLHF. DNA of the CDR3: TGTGCCAGCAGCGGAGTAGGAGTTTATAATTCACCCCTCCACTTT.

This clone has just a few counts. The V gene is TRBV28, the J gene TRBJ2-7; 10 bases are shared with TRBD1. With 5 bases clipped from V and 0 bases from J, the junction kept 7 bases outside the gene matches. The length of the CDR3 is 16 residues. Germline V gene data show CDR1 as MDHEN and CDR2 as SYDVKM. The CDR3 sequence is CASSARTGGLSYEQYF. The CDR3 bases are TGTGCCAGCAGTGCACGGACAGGGGGTCTCTCCTACGAGCAGTACTTC.

The chain is built from TRBV10-1 and TRBJ2-5; D remains ambiguous. CDR3 size: 14 residues. The germline gives CDR1 WNHNN, CDR2 SYGVQD (reference sequence). Deletions cut 0 bases from V and 7 bases from J, with 12 bases between. Written as DNA, the CDR3 is TGCGCCAGCAGTGAGTCTGGCAGCCTCGTGACCCAGTACTTC. It specifies CASSESGSLVTQYF.

A few counts support this clone. This chain uses TRBV5-1 with TRBJ1-1, with 8 positions matching TRBD1. This CDR3 region has 15 residues. Germline V CDR1 and CDR2: SGHRS, YFSETQ. Unmatched junction bases numbered 12, after V lost 5 bases and J lost 6 bases. This chain's CDR3 is CASRRTQGAGSEAFF. CDR3 nucleotide sequence: TGCGCCAGCAGGCGAACCCAGGGGGCAGGTTCTGAAGCTTTCTTT.

The rearrangement uses TRBV29-1 and TRBJ1-1; 7 nucleotides line up with TRBD1. Losses at the gene ends were 7 bases for V and 4 bases for J; bases not matched to a gene: 12. This CDR3 contains 14 residues. From germline, CDR1 is SQVTM and CDR2 ANQGSEA. The CDR3 is CSAPTGTVSTEAFF. The DNA for the CDR3 is TGCAGCGCCCCGACAGGGACGGTGAGCACTGAAGCTTTCTTT.

In its sample, this clone was seen many times. The chain has TRBV13 and TRBJ1-5, with D uncertain. CDR3 length equals 13 residues. The germline V gene has CDR1 PRHDT and CDR2 FYEKMQ (reference sequence). Trimming took 4 bases from V and 7 from J, leaving 11 bases between them. CDR3 DNA sequence: TGTGCCAGCAGCTCGAAGGTTGGCCAGCCCCAGCATTTT. Its translation: CASSSKVGQPQHF. Variable domain in full (rest from reference TRBV13 and TRBJ1-5): AAGVIQSPRHLIKEKRETATLKCYPIPRHDTVYWYQQGPGQDPQFLISFYEKMQSDKGSIPDRFSAQQFSDYHSELNMSSLELGDSALYFCASSSKVGQPQHFGDGTRLSIL.

In this sample, this clone turned up a few times. The V call is TRBV29-1, the J call TRBJ1-6; D perhaps matches TRBD1 (6 bases). The CDR3 sequence is 13 residues long. Germline V gives CDR1 SQVTM, CDR2 ANQGSEA. V gave up 5 bases and J gave up 6 bases, with 11 bases separating them. The CDR3 sequence: CSVTRGGNSPLHF. The CDR3 nucleotides are TGCAGCGTTACTCGAGGGGGTAATTCACCCCTCCACTTT.

Only a few counts were recorded for this clone. This chain uses TRBV7-9 with TRBJ2-5; D possibly corresponds to TRBD1 (6 bases). This CDR3 is 14 amino acids long. Looked up from germline, CDR1 is SEHNR and CDR2 is FQNEAQ (reference sequence). The V end was cut by 4 bases, the J end by 1 base, with 10 bases between. CDR3 in DNA: TGTGCCAGCAGCTCCGGACAGCTCCAAGAGACCCAGTACTTC. Protein: CASSSGQLQETQYF.

This clone was recorded a few times. The chain has TRBV29-1 and TRBJ1-1; D unresolved. V was trimmed by 7 bases and J by 3 bases, leaving 15 bases between them. Germline-derived CDR1 and CDR2 are SQVTM and ANQGSEA. The CDR3 sequence is 13 residues long. CDR3 coding DNA: TGCAGCGCCGCCCTTTTGGAGGACACTGAAGCTTTCTTT. Translated, it gives CSAALLEDTEAFF.

This clone was recorded once. The chain employs TRBV18 and TRBJ1-2; 9 nucleotides line up with TRBD1. CDR1 and CDR2 from the germline V gene are KGHSH and LQKENI. The CDR3 contains 14 residues. Losses at the gene ends were 4 bases for V and 10 bases for J; bases not matched to a gene: 10. The DNA for the CDR3 is TGTGCCAGCTCACAAGTCGGGACAGGGCCCCACTACACCTTC. Protein sequence: CASSQVGTGPHYTF. The variable domain in full, completed from reference TRBV18 and TRBJ1-2, reads NAGVMQNPRHLVRRRGQEARLRCSPMKGHSHVYWYRQLPEEGLKFMVYLQKENIIDESGMPKERFSAEFPKEGPSILRIQQVVRGDSAAYFCASSQVGTGPHYTFGSGTRLTVV.

This chain joins TRBV7-2 and TRBJ2-5, with TRBD2 matching 15 bases. This CDR3 has 16 residues. Trimming cost V 5 bases and J 4 bases; bases outside gene matches: 5. Germline V gene lookup returns CDR1 SGHTA and CDR2 FQGNSA. As DNA, the CDR3 is TGTGCCAGCAGCGGGCCGGGACTAGCGGGGGGAGAGACCCAGTACTTC. The encoded protein is CASSGPGLAGGETQYF.

CDR3 sequence reads: CASSQVQGTTYNEQFF. The CDR3 DNA is TGCGCCAGCAGCCAAGTACAGGGGACTACCTACAATGAGCAGTTCTTC. The chain recombines TRBV4-3 with TRBJ2-1; the D call may be TRBD1 or TRBD2 (7 bases each). CDR1 is LGHNA, CDR2 YSLEER, per germline. This CDR3 is 16 amino acids long. Trimming left V 1 base short and J 2 bases short, with 12 bases between.

This clone was found a few times. The genes are TRBV7-2 and TRBJ2-3; tentatively, D is TRBD2 (5 bases). This CDR3 contains 14 residues. V shed 10 bases and J shed 0 bases, with 14 bases lying between them. The germline gives CDR1 SGHTA, CDR2 FQGNSA. The CDR3 protein is CATKVRGSTDTQYF. The CDR3 nucleotides are TGTGCCACCAAAGTTCGGGGTAGCACAGATACGCAGTATTTT.

The chain joins TRBV6-4 to TRBJ2-1; 13 bases map to TRBD2. V lost 3 bases and J lost 6; bases outside the gene matches: 5. The CDR3 is 16 amino acids. CDR1 is MRHNA, CDR2 SNTAGT, per germline. The CDR3 DNA reads as TGTGCCAGCAGTGAGGCTGGGACTAGCGGGATCAATGAGCAGTTCTTC. Amino acid sequence: CASSEAGTSGINEQFF.

A few counts support this clone. This sequence joins TRBV7-2 and TRBJ2-1; 11 nucleotides line up with TRBD2. Germline trimming cut 0 bases from V and 10 bases from J; bases unmatched to any gene: 8. The CDR3 is 16 amino acids. The germline gives CDR1 SGHTA, CDR2 FQGNSA. The CDR3 region is CASSLAMLAGGGEQFF. Here the CDR3 DNA reads TGTGCCAGCAGCTTAGCAATGCTAGCGGGGGGAGGGGAGCAGTTCTTC.

The chain uses TRBV7-8 and TRBJ1-6; 7 bases agree with TRBD1. Germline V CDR1 and CDR2: SGHVS, FQNEAQ. The ends lost 5 bases at V and 8 bases at J; junction bases unmatched: 15. The CDR3 length is 17 residues. For the CDR3, the DNA is TGTGCCAGCAGCCCAGGAGGGGGCAGGGCCAGGGATTCACCCCTCCACTTT. It translates to CASSPGGGRARDSPLHF.

V is TRBV6-4 and J is TRBJ1-1, with 7 bases matching TRBD1. CDR3 length equals 15 residues. The germline V gene encodes CDR1 MRHNA and CDR2 SNTAGT. V trimming: 3 bases; J trimming: 1 base; junction bases outside the gene matches: 5. The CDR3 here is CASSEQGQPNTEAFF. CDR3 DNA sequence: TGTGCCAGCAGTGAACAGGGACAGCCGAACACTGAAGCTTTCTTT.

A few counts support this clone. V is TRBV5-1 and J is TRBJ2-5, with D perhaps TRBD2 (5 bases). V was pared by 0 bases and J by 5 bases, with 11 bases between. Germline lookup yields CDR1 SGHRS and CDR2 YFSETQ. The CDR3 is made up of 14 amino acids. As DNA, the CDR3 is TGCGCCAGCAGCTTGGTGGCTAGCATGGAGACCCAGTACTTC. Amino acid sequence: CASSLVASMETQYF.

This clone was picked up a small number of times. The J gene is TRBJ2-5, the V gene TRBV9; D gene ambiguous. Germline loops: CDR1 SGDLS, CDR2 YYNGEE. The CDR3 covers 14 residues. Between the trimmed V and J ends, which lost 0 bases and 5 bases, there was a span of 11 bases. CDR3 nucleotides: TGTGCCAGCAGCGTAGGATCTAGAGGCGAGACCCAGTACTTC. Its protein is CASSVGSRGETQYF.

The chain couples TRBV6-5 to TRBJ2-7, with D maybe TRBD2 (6 bases). Germline CDR1 and CDR2: MNHEY and SVGAGI. V was trimmed by 4 bases and J by 0 bases, leaving 13 bases between them. This CDR3 spans 15 amino acids. CDR3 sequence reads: CASSSTPGSSYEQYF. In DNA, the CDR3 is TGTGCCAGCAGTTCCACACCCGGGAGCTCCTACGAGCAGTACTTC.

The rearrangement joins TRBV5-1 to TRBJ2-7, with a possible D match to TRBD2 (6 bases). The CDR3 totals 12 residues. Germline V gene sequence: CDR1 SGHRS, CDR2 YFSETQ. With 4 bases removed from V and 6 bases from J, the gap between germline ends came to 11 bases. CDR3: CASSRDSLEQYF. CDR3 sequence (DNA): TGCGCCAGCAGCCGGGACTCTCTCGAGCAGTACTTC.

V and J are TRBV27 and TRBJ1-4; D may be TRBD1 (5 bases). This CDR3 region has 14 residues. The V end lost 8 bases, the J end lost 0 bases, and 10 bases lay between the germline ends. The germline CDR1 and CDR2 sequences are MNHEY and SMNVEV (reference sequence). CDR3 in amino acids: CASQGAATNEKLFF. DNA of the CDR3: TGTGCCAGCCAAGGGGCCGCAACTAATGAAAAACTGTTTTTT.

The chain recombines TRBV7-2 with TRBJ2-1; TRBD1 agrees at 10 bases. J gave up 9 bases and V 5 bases, and 10 bases lay outside the gene matches. In germline, CDR1 is SGHTA, CDR2 FQGNSA. CDR3 size: 15 residues. The CDR3 sequence: CASSVWDRGRSEQFF. DNA for the CDR3: TGTGCCAGCAGCGTCTGGGACAGGGGACGGTCTGAGCAGTTCTTC.

The chain joins TRBV2 to TRBJ2-3, with TRBD1 as a possible D gene (6 bases). There are 17 residues in the CDR3. Trimming stripped 0 bases from V and 3 bases from J, with 16 bases between. Germline values: CDR1 SNHLY, CDR2 FYNNEI. The CDR3 DNA is TGTGCCAGCAGTGAAGCGGCCAGGGGCAGGGGAACAGATACGCAGTATTTT. Protein sequence: CASSEAARGRGTDTQYF.

The chain carries TRBV7-9 and TRBJ1-1; weak D call: TRBD1 (6 bases). The CDR3 covers 12 residues. Germline lookup yields CDR1 SEHNR and CDR2 FQNEAQ (reference sequence). V lost 9 bases to trimming and J lost 6 bases, with 14 bases between them. CDR3 amino acids: CARNVDSSEAFF. CDR3 DNA: TGTGCCAGAAACGTGGACAGCTCTGAAGCTTTCTTT. The entire variable domain, with the rest obtained from reference TRBV7-9 and TRBJ1-1, is as follows: DTGVSQNPRHKITKRGQNVTFRCDPISEHNRLYWYRQTLGQGPEFLTYFQNEAQLEKSRLLSDRFSAERPKGSFSTLEIQRTEQGDSAMYLCARNVDSSEAFFGQGTRLTVV.

CDR3 bases: TGCAGCGCTAAGGGACAGCTCTCCTACGAGCAGTACTTC. Encoded protein: CSAKGQLSYEQYF. The chain is built from TRBV29-1 and TRBJ2-7; 7 bases fit TRBD1. Unmatched junction bases numbered 6, after V lost 7 bases and J lost 0 bases. The V gene's germline CDR1 is SQVTM and CDR2 ANQGSEA. The CDR3 extends over 13 amino acids.